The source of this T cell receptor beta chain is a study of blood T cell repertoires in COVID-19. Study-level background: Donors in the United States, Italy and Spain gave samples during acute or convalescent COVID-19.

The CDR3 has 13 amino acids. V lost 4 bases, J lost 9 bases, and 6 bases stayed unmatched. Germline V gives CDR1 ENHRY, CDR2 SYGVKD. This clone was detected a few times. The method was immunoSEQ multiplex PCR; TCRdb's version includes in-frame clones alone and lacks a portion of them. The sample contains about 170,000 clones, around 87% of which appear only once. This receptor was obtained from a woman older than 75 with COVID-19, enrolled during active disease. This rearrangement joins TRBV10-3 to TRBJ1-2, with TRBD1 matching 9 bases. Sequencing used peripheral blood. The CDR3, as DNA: TGTGCCATCAGTGCCGGGACAGGGTTAAGCTACACCTTC. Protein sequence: CAISAGTGLSYTF.